Listed here are 26 T cell receptor beta chains from one sample, sequenced in a study of blood T cell repertoires in COVID-19. Some clones are missing from TCRdb's copy, which holds only in-frame ones; the method was immunoSEQ multiplex PCR. The sample has about 110,000 clones, about 91% seen once. Sequenced material: peripheral blood. Every receptor here comes from a woman in her 50s with active or convalescent COVID-19.

V is TRBV11-3 and J is TRBJ2-5, with 8 bases matching TRBD2. This CDR3 is built from 17 residues. CDR1 and CDR2 (germline): SGHNT, YENEEA. V was pared by 4 bases and J by 3 bases, with 13 bases of the junction left unmatched. The CDR3 sequence is CASSSRAGVGKEETQYF. CDR3 DNA sequence: TGTGCCAGCAGCTCCCGAGCGGGGGTTGGGAAAGAAGAGACCCAGTACTTC.

V and J are TRBV6-2 or TRBV6-3 and TRBJ1-2; 7 nucleotides match TRBD1. V was clipped by 0 bases and J by 7 bases; unmatched bases: 5. Germline-derived CDR1 and CDR2 are MNHEY and SVGEGT. This CDR3 is built from 14 residues. In nucleotides, the CDR3 is TGTGCCAGCAGTTACTCGTCGTCAGGGGGTGGCTACACCTTC. This sequence encodes CASSYSSSGGGYTF.

The rearrangement links TRBV27 to TRBJ1-4; D call uncertain. Trimming left V 6 bases short and J 0 bases short, with 8 bases between. This CDR3 region has 14 residues. In germline, CDR1 is MNHEY, CDR2 SMNVEV (reference sequence). In nucleotides, the CDR3 is TGTGCCAGCAGACTACACCCAACTAATGAAAAACTGTTTTTT. Its protein is CASRLHPTNEKLFF. Full variable domain (missing parts from reference TRBV27 and TRBJ1-4): EAQVTQNPRYLITVTGKKLTVTCSQNMNHEYMSWYRQDPGLGLRQIYYSMNVEVTDKGDVPEGYKVSRKEKRNFPLILESPSPNQTSLYFCASRLHPTNEKLFFGSGTQLSVL.

The chain couples TRBV7-8 to TRBJ2-2; the match to TRBD2 covers 14 bases. The germline CDR1 and CDR2 sequences are SGHVS and FQNEAQ. The CDR3 has 18 amino acids. J lost 5 bases, V lost 5 bases, and 10 bases had no gene match. The CDR3 spells CASSTYGTSGSRTGELFF. In DNA form, the CDR3 reads TGTGCCAGCAGCACCTACGGGACTAGCGGGAGTCGGACCGGGGAGCTGTTTTTT.

This clone was counted a single time. V usage is TRBV5-5 and J usage is TRBJ2-2; 13 bases map to TRBD2. The CDR3 consists of 17 residues. Germline trimming cut 4 bases from V and 3 bases from J; bases unmatched to any gene: 6. Germline CDR1 reads SGHKS; CDR2 reads YYEKEE (reference sequence). The CDR3 loop reads CASSQGLAGFYTGELFF. CDR3 nucleotide sequence: TGTGCCAGCAGCCAGGGACTAGCGGGATTCTACACCGGGGAGCTGTTTTTT.

In regard to this clone: The junction shows a germline mismatch at one end, possibly a read error. The rearrangement uses TRBV7-2 and TRBJ2-7; TRBD2 might be the D (6 bases). The CDR3 has 16 residues. CDR1 is SGHTA, CDR2 FQGNSA, per germline. The CDR3, as DNA: TGTGCCAGCAGCTTAGGTGTGACTAGGACCTCCTCCGAGCAGTACTTC. Translation gives CASSLGVTRTSSEQYF.

The chain recombines TRBV12-3 or TRBV12-4 with TRBJ2-3; no clear D. V lost 4 bases and J lost 3, with 5 bases in between. The CDR3 runs 12 residues. Here the CDR3 reads CASSSSTDTQYF. CDR3 coding DNA: TGTGCCAGCAGTTCCTCTACAGATACGCAGTATTTT.

This sequence joins TRBV27 and TRBJ2-3; no definite D call. V lost 3 bases, J lost 3 bases, and 4 bases lay in between. CDR3 length: 12 residues. The germline gives CDR1 MNHEY, CDR2 SMNVEV (reference sequence). Here the CDR3 reads CASSFSTDTQYF. The CDR3 DNA sequence: TGTGCCAGCAGTTTCTCGACAGATACGCAGTATTTT.

This clone was observed a single time. The V call is TRBV4-2, the J call TRBJ1-4, with D tentatively TRBD1 (6 bases). The germline CDR1 and CDR2 sequences are LGHNA and YNFKEQ. The CDR3 has 18 amino acids. V lost 4 bases and J lost 1, with 19 bases in between. The CDR3 bases are TGTGCCAGCAGCCCACGTTACAGTACAGGGCTAACTAATGAAAAACTGTTTTTT. Amino acid sequence: CASSPRYSTGLTNEKLFF.

This clone appeared a single time. The CDR3 loop is CASSRGAGELFF. CDR3 coding DNA: TGCGCCAGCAGCCGCGGGGCCGGGGAGCTGTTTTTT. J is TRBJ2-2 and V is TRBV5-1; perhaps TRBD2 as D (6 bases). V was shortened by 4 bases and J by 6 bases, with 7 bases between the two germline ends. This CDR3 has 12 amino acids. CDR1 and CDR2 (germline): SGHRS, YFSETQ.

The chain is built from TRBV6-1 and TRBJ2-1, with 15 positions matching TRBD2. Germline V gene lookup returns CDR1 MNHNS and CDR2 SASEGT. V lost 3 bases, J lost 7 bases, and 10 bases stayed unmatched. This CDR3 region has 18 residues. The CDR3, as DNA: TGTGCCAGCAGTGACCCCCCCTGGACTAGCGGGAGGGTGAATGAGCAGTTCTTC. Protein product: CASSDPPWTSGRVNEQFF.

V gene TRBV3-1 (or the pseudogene TRBV3-2) combines with J gene TRBJ2-6, with D possibly matching TRBD2 (5 bases). From germline, CDR1 is LGHDT and CDR2 YNNKEL (reference sequence). Trimming shortened V by 1 base and J by 1 base, and 14 bases separated the two germline ends. The CDR3 length is 18 residues. The CDR3 sequence: CASSQVAGRRSGANVLTF. The CDR3 DNA sequence: TGTGCCAGCAGCCAAGTGGCGGGTAGGCGGTCTGGGGCCAACGTCCTGACTTTC.

For this clone: Germline is not matched at one junction end, which may reflect a read error. The chain links TRBV6-2 or TRBV6-3 to TRBJ2-1, with a tentative D call TRBD2 (6 bases). Looked up from germline, CDR1 is MNHEY and CDR2 is SVGEGT. The CDR3 totals 14 residues. The CDR3 sequence is CASSYSGRGLLSIF. The CDR3 coding sequence is TGTGCCAGCAGTTATTCGGGGCGGGGACTCCTTTCCATCTTC.

This chain uses TRBV4-1 with TRBJ1-2; no firm D call. Germline values: CDR1 MGHRA, CDR2 YSYEKL. The ends were cut back, 4 bases at V and 2 bases at J, with 11 bases in the middle. The CDR3 has 14 amino acids. DNA for the CDR3: TGCGCCAGCAGCCTTGGAGGAAACAACTATGGCTACACCTTC. This gives the protein CASSLGGNNYGYTF.

V and J are TRBV9 and TRBJ2-1; 9 positions agree with TRBD2. Germline V gives CDR1 SGDLS, CDR2 YYNGEE. J lost 8 bases, V lost 4 bases, and 10 bases had no gene match. The CDR3 runs to 15 residues. CDR3 nucleotide sequence: TGTGCCAGCAGCCCCGCCCGCGGGAGGGCCTATGAGCAGTTCTTC. Amino acids: CASSPARGRAYEQFF.

CDR3 loop: CASFTGTLGYTF. The CDR3 coding sequence is TGTGCCAGCTTTACAGGGACGCTTGGCTACACCTTC. The chain is built from TRBV3-1 (or the pseudogene TRBV3-2) and TRBJ1-2; tentatively, D is TRBD1 (6 bases). Germline V gene sequence: CDR1 LGHDT, CDR2 YNNKEL (reference sequence). The ends were cut back, 8 bases at V and 7 bases at J, with 14 bases in the middle. This CDR3 has 12 amino acids.

The V and J genes are TRBV28 and TRBJ1-2; D perhaps matches TRBD1 (5 bases). The CDR3 is made up of 14 amino acids. With 2 bases removed from V and 3 bases from J, the gap between germline ends came to 10 bases. The germline V gene has CDR1 MDHEN and CDR2 SYDVKM. The CDR3 is CASSLGAGYYGYTF. The CDR3 DNA is TGTGCCAGCAGTTTAGGAGCAGGGTACTATGGCTACACCTTC.

The rearrangement joins TRBV2 to TRBJ2-3, with TRBD2 matching 9 bases. The V segment lost 6 bases and the J segment 1 base; nucleotides outside the gene matches: 11. The CDR3 loop spans 17 amino acids. Per the germline V gene, CDR1 is SNHLY and CDR2 is FYNNEI. The CDR3 DNA is TGTGCCAGCAGCCAGGATAAAGCGGGAGGAGGCACAGATACGCAGTATTTT. This translates into CASSQDKAGGGTDTQYF.

This rearrangement joins TRBV7-2 to TRBJ1-5; tentatively, D is TRBD1 (5 bases). CDR3 length: 15 residues. Germline values: CDR1 SGHTA, CDR2 FQGNSA. V was cut by 0 bases and J by 7 bases, with 13 bases left in between. The CDR3 is CASSLAEGRGQPQHF. The CDR3 nucleotides are TGTGCCAGCAGCTTAGCGGAAGGGAGGGGACAGCCCCAGCATTTT. The variable domain in full, with the rest retrieved from reference TRBV7-2 and TRBJ1-5, is GAGVSQSPSNKVTEKGKDVELRCDPISGHTALYWYRQSLGQGLEFLIYFQGNSAPDKSGLPSDRFSAERTGGSVSTLTIQRTQQEDSAVYLCASSLAEGRGQPQHFGDGTRLSIL.

This sequence joins TRBV7-2 and TRBJ2-7, with D perhaps TRBD1 (6 bases). The CDR3 runs 13 residues. Deletions cut 0 bases from V and 5 bases from J, with 8 bases between. Germline CDR1 and CDR2: SGHTA and FQGNSA. The CDR3 sequence is CASSLARGHEQYF. In DNA form, the CDR3 reads TGTGCCAGCAGCTTAGCCAGGGGCCACGAGCAGTACTTC.

The V and J genes are TRBV7-3 and TRBJ2-1, with 7 bases aligning to TRBD1. CDR3 size: 14 residues. Germline V lookup: CDR1 SGHTA, CDR2 FQGTGA. With 1 base clipped from V and 9 bases from J, the junction kept 6 bases outside the gene matches. Here the CDR3 DNA reads TGTGCCAGCAGCTTAAGACAGGGTACGAGTGAGCAGTTCTTC. This sequence encodes CASSLRQGTSEQFF.

This chain joins TRBV7-2 and TRBJ1-6; the D gene is possibly TRBD1 (5 bases). The CDR3 has 16 amino acids. V was clipped by 1 base and J by 8 bases, with 15 bases between them. Germline V lookup: CDR1 SGHTA, CDR2 FQGNSA. The CDR3 region has the DNA TGTGCCAGCAGCTTAGGTGGCGGCGGGGGTTATTCACCCCTCCACTTT. It is translated as CASSLGGGGGYSPLHF.

This clone has only a few counts. The chain joins TRBV12-3 or TRBV12-4 to TRBJ2-5, with D possibly being TRBD2 (5 bases). CDR3 size: 13 residues. V was trimmed by 3 bases and J by 2 bases, leaving 7 bases between them. The CDR3 is CASSFWEQETQYF. In DNA form, the CDR3 reads TGTGCCAGCAGTTTTTGGGAGCAAGAGACCCAGTACTTC.

V usage is TRBV10-3 and J usage is TRBJ1-3; 8 bases map to TRBD1. V shed 7 bases, J shed 0 bases, and the junction held 8 bases outside the gene matches. The CDR3 loop spans 16 amino acids. Germline CDR1 and CDR2: ENHRY and SYGVKD. CDR3 DNA sequence: TGTGCCATCAATCCAACAGGGGGATACTCTGGAAACACCATATATTTT. It encodes CAINPTGGYSGNTIYF.

The chain links TRBV3-1 (or the pseudogene TRBV3-2) to TRBJ2-7; D uncertain. The ends were cut back, 0 bases at V and 2 bases at J, with 8 bases in the middle. The V gene's germline CDR1 is LGHDT and CDR2 YNNKEL (reference sequence). The CDR3 is 14 amino acids. CDR3 protein: CASSQETFPYEQYF. The CDR3 DNA reads as TGTGCCAGCAGCCAAGAGACTTTCCCCTACGAGCAGTACTTC.

This clone was counted a few times. This chain links TRBV10-1 with TRBJ1-1; the match to TRBD1 covers 9 bases. Trimming cost V 6 bases and J 0 bases; bases outside gene matches: 8. Per germline, CDR1 WNHNN and CDR2 SYGVQD (reference sequence). The CDR3 runs to 16 residues. The CDR3 bases are TGCGCCAGCAGGGACCGGGACAGGGAGATGAACACTGAAGCTTTCTTT. It is translated as CASRDRDREMNTEAFF.